The TCR beta chain described here comes from a study of graft-versus-host responses after intestinal transplantation. About the research overall: The study gave all recipients anti-thymocyte globulin induction, then tacrolimus and steroids for 2 to 3 years.

Profiling relied on immunoSEQ multiplex PCR, and the TCRdb table lists in-frame clones only, not all of them. The sample has under 9,000 clones; roughly 34% are singletons. This clone was seen more than once but under ten times. Findings and limits, study-wide: Within the allografts of patients who had graft-donor T cell macrochimerism, graft-versus-host to host-versus-graft clonal ratios were high. GvH clonotypes were identified within recipient marrow, with a subset emerging first in ileum or blood.

Plated together were approximately 200,000 CFSE-labeled responder cells and approximately 200,000 irradiated, violet-dye-labeled stimulator cells. Proliferating CFSE-low CD3+CD4+ and CD3+CD8+ responders were sorted after the reaction. The CDR3 loop spans 14 amino acids. Trimming took off 8 bases at V and 3 bases at J, with 17 bases between the two ends. Looked up from germline, CDR1 is MNHNS and CDR2 is SASEGT. The starting material was alloreactive CD8+ T cells from a mixed lymphocyte reaction culture, obtained before transplantation. Subset described: CFSE-low proliferating T cells sorted from roughly six-day pre-transplant mixed lymphocyte reaction (GvH or HvG direction). V and J are TRBV6-1 and TRBJ2-7; perhaps TRBD2 as D (5 bases). This clonotype was obtained from a human patient who was an organ donor for intestinal transplantation. The CDR3 nucleotides are TGTGCCAGCGACACCGGGAAAAACATCTACGAGCAGTACTTC. Amino acids: CASDTGKNIYEQYF.